Below are 29 T cell receptor beta chains sequenced from a single sample in a study of T cell responses to AZD1222 COVID-19 vaccine. The table came from immunoSEQ multiplex PCR; TCRdb's copy has only in-frame clones and leaves some out. The sample lists approximately 68,000 clones, 70% to 90% occurring once. The source was peripheral blood, collected 28 days after the second dose of the MenACWY control vaccine. These TCRs come from an adult who received the MenACWY meningococcal vaccine as a control.

The V and J genes are TRBV5-4 and TRBJ2-1, with D perhaps matching TRBD2 (5 bases). The CDR3 contains 11 residues. Germline V gene sequence: CDR1 SGHNT, CDR2 YYREEE (reference sequence). V dropped 5 bases and J dropped 6 bases, with 6 bases sitting between them. CDR3 coding DNA: TGTGCCAGCAGTGCGGGCAATGAGCAGTTCTTC. Encoded protein: CASSAGNEQFF.

The J gene is TRBJ2-5, the V gene TRBV20-1; D gene uncertain. CDR1 is DFQATT, CDR2 SNEGSKA, per germline (reference sequence). V gave up 6 bases and J gave up 4 bases, with 9 bases separating them. CDR3 length equals 11 residues. This CDR3 reads CSARILETQYF. In DNA form, the CDR3 reads TGCAGTGCCAGAATATTAGAGACCCAGTACTTC.

J is TRBJ1-2 and V is TRBV28, with D perhaps TRBD1 (6 bases). Per germline, CDR1 MDHEN and CDR2 SYDVKM. CDR3 length: 12 residues. V lost 5 bases and J 10 bases, leaving 14 bases between the germline ends. CDR3 loop: CASSPPNRAYTF. The CDR3, as DNA: TGTGCCAGCAGTCCACCCAACAGGGCCTACACCTTC.

The J gene is TRBJ2-1, the V gene TRBV27, with 12 bases fitting TRBD2. J was trimmed by 0 bases and V by 5 bases; bases with no gene match: 11. The CDR3 contains 19 residues. Germline CDR1 and CDR2: MNHEY and SMNVEV (reference sequence). The DNA for the CDR3 is TGTGCCAGCAGTCCCAGACTAGCGGGAGCCTCGAGCTCCTACAATGAGCAGTTCTTC. This codes for CASSPRLAGASSSYNEQFF.

Here the CDR3 DNA reads TGTGCCAGCGGTTCCCACGAGCAGTACTTC. This gives the protein CASGSHEQYF. The chain uses TRBV3-1 (or the pseudogene TRBV3-2) and TRBJ2-7; D gene uncertain. The germline V and J ends were trimmed by 8 bases and 5 bases, with 7 bases remaining between them. There are 10 residues in the CDR3. The germline V gene encodes CDR1 LGHDT and CDR2 YNNKEL (reference sequence).

The chain is built from TRBV11-1 and TRBJ1-2; D is unclear. CDR1 and CDR2 from the germline V gene are SGHAT and FQDESV (reference sequence). This CDR3 spans 15 amino acids. The V end was cut by 1 base, the J end by 4 bases, with 13 bases between. CDR3 loop: CASSLDGSLTYGYTF. CDR3 nucleotides: TGTGCCAGCAGCTTAGACGGCAGCCTGACCTATGGCTACACCTTC.

The rearrangement joins TRBV3-1 (or the pseudogene TRBV3-2) to TRBJ1-5; a possible D gene is TRBD1 (6 bases). CDR1 and CDR2 (germline): LGHDT, YNNKEL (reference sequence). This CDR3 has 15 residues. Trimming took 3 bases from V and 8 from J, leaving 17 bases between them. The CDR3 DNA follows: TGTGCCAGCAGCCAGTCAAGCGGCAGGGGTAAGCCCCAGCATTTT. As protein: CASSQSSGRGKPQHF.

The gene calls are TRBV27 and TRBJ1-1; possible D gene TRBD1, 6 bases. The CDR3 is 14 residues long. V gave up 6 bases and J gave up 4 bases, with 15 bases separating them. Germline-derived CDR1 and CDR2 are MNHEY and SMNVEV (reference sequence). The CDR3 region is CASRIGGLGTEAFF. Here the CDR3 DNA reads TGTGCCAGCAGAATAGGGGGGTTAGGCACTGAAGCTTTCTTT.

The chain links TRBV5-1 to TRBJ2-7; 10 nucleotides align to TRBD2. The V and J ends lost 1 base and 5 bases, in that order; junction bases with no gene match: 6. This CDR3 comprises 15 residues. The germline gives CDR1 SGHRS, CDR2 YFSETQ. CDR3 coding DNA: TGCGCCAGCAGCTTGTGGCCAGGGACTAGCGACGAGCAGTACTTC. It translates to CASSLWPGTSDEQYF.

CDR3 DNA: TGTGCCAGCAGCCTAGGGAGCAATGAGCAGTTCTTC. Translated: CASSLGSNEQFF. The chain uses TRBV27 and TRBJ2-1; TRBD2 is a possible D gene (5 bases). CDR3 length: 12 amino acids. Germline assignment: CDR1 MNHEY and CDR2 SMNVEV (reference sequence). V was shortened by 6 bases and J by 6 bases, with 9 bases between the two germline ends.

The chain recombines TRBV28 with TRBJ2-7; a possible D gene is TRBD2 (5 bases). Germline CDR1 and CDR2: MDHEN and SYDVKM. V lost 4 bases, J lost 1 base, and 8 bases lay in between. This CDR3 region has 13 residues. In DNA, the CDR3 is TGTGCCAGCAGTTCTCGGGGATCCTACGAGCAGTACTTC. Its protein is CASSSRGSYEQYF. Supplemented by reference TRBV28 and TRBJ2-7, the full variable domain reads DVKVTQSSRYLVKRTGEKVFLECVQDMDHENMFWYRQDPGLGLRLIYFSYDVKMKEKGDIPEGYSVSREKKERFSLILESASTNQTSMYLCASSSRGSYEQYFGPGTRLTVT.

This rearrangement joins TRBV28 to TRBJ1-5; D remains ambiguous. V was trimmed by 6 bases and J by 4 bases, leaving 13 bases between them. The CDR3 contains 14 residues. Germline values: CDR1 MDHEN, CDR2 SYDVKM. CDR3 nucleotide sequence: TGTGCCAGCAGCTGGGGAAGGGTAAATCAGCCCCAGCATTTT. Amino acids: CASSWGRVNQPQHF.

This chain connects TRBV16 to TRBJ1-5, with 8 bases that match TRBD1. V shed 2 bases and J 2 bases; nucleotides not matched to a gene: 2. The CDR3 covers 15 residues. The germline V gene encodes CDR1 KGHSY and CDR2 FQNENV. In DNA, the CDR3 is TGTGCCAGCAGCCAAGGACAGGGCGGCAATCAGCCCCAGCATTTT. This gives the protein CASSQGQGGNQPQHF.

The CDR3, as DNA: TGCGCCAGCAGTCGCGTTGACAGGGATAGCAATCAGCCCCAGCATTTT. It specifies CASSRVDRDSNQPQHF. This chain joins TRBV23-1 and TRBJ1-5; TRBD1 agrees at 7 bases. TRBV23-1 qualifies as an ORF whose function is uncertain. The CDR3 loop spans 16 amino acids. Trimming removed 4 bases from V and 0 bases from J; junction bases left unmatched: 6.

V and J are TRBV28 and TRBJ2-7; perhaps TRBD1 as D (5 bases). The CDR3 totals 11 residues. Germline-derived CDR1 and CDR2 are MDHEN and SYDVKM. With 8 bases removed from V and 3 bases from J, the gap between germline ends came to 8 bases. CDR3 region: CASFRDYEQYF. CDR3 nucleotide sequence: TGTGCCAGCTTCAGGGACTACGAGCAGTACTTC.

This rearrangement joins TRBV4-1 to TRBJ1-5; D possibly corresponds to TRBD1 (6 bases). The CDR3 totals 14 residues. Trimming left V 8 bases short and J 6 bases short, with 17 bases between. CDR1 MGHRA and CDR2 YSYEKL come from the germline V gene. The CDR3 region has the DNA TGCGCCAGCGGAACCGGGACATCTCCTCAGCCCCAGCATTTT. Amino acid sequence: CASGTGTSPQPQHF.

The rearrangement links TRBV6-5 to TRBJ2-3, with 9 bases fitting TRBD1. Germline V lookup: CDR1 MNHEY, CDR2 SVGAGI. Trimming removed 7 bases from V and 4 bases from J; junction bases left unmatched: 6. The CDR3 contains 14 residues. The CDR3 region has the DNA TGTGCCAGCAACCCACAGGGGGCATCAGATACGCAGTATTTT. This translates into CASNPQGASDTQYF.

The J gene is TRBJ2-3, the V gene TRBV18, with 8 bases identical to TRBD1. V dropped 3 bases and J dropped 6; count of bases not matched to a gene: 8. Germline values: CDR1 KGHSH, CDR2 LQKENI. The CDR3 covers 15 residues. CDR3 residues: CASSPGTGSFDTQYF. The DNA of the CDR3 is TGTGCCAGCTCACCGGGGACAGGAAGTTTTGATACGCAGTATTTT.

The chain recombines TRBV6-1 with TRBJ2-7, with D maybe TRBD1 (6 bases). The CDR3 runs to 15 residues. Looked up from germline, CDR1 is MNHNS and CDR2 is SASEGT. V was clipped by 1 base and J by 3 bases, with 13 bases between them. CDR3 loop: CASSEGYAGVYEQYF. CDR3 DNA sequence: TGTGCCAGCAGTGAAGGGTATGCAGGGGTCTACGAGCAGTACTTC.

This sequence joins TRBV9 and TRBJ1-1, with D maybe TRBD1 (5 bases). The CDR3 is made up of 15 amino acids. Germline V gene lookup returns CDR1 SGDLS and CDR2 YYNGEE. V was pared by 4 bases and J by 1 base, with 14 bases between. CDR3 region: CASSPRQKSNTEAFF. The CDR3 nucleotides read TGTGCCAGCAGCCCCCGACAGAAATCGAACACTGAAGCTTTCTTT.

The chain carries TRBV3-1 (or the pseudogene TRBV3-2) and TRBJ1-5; tentative D call: TRBD1 (6 bases). This CDR3 has 15 residues. V shed 4 bases and J shed 5 bases, with 15 bases lying between them. Per germline, CDR1 LGHDT and CDR2 YNNKEL (reference sequence). The CDR3 sequence is CASSPTGTDDQPQHF. The DNA of the CDR3 is TGTGCCAGCAGCCCGACAGGTACAGACGATCAGCCCCAGCATTTT.

V is TRBV5-1 and J is TRBJ2-1; 7 bases match TRBD1. The CDR3 sequence is 15 residues long. The trim removed 0 bases at V and 1 base at J, leaving 1 base unmatched. Germline V lookup: CDR1 SGHRS, CDR2 YFSETQ. The DNA for the CDR3 is TGCGCCAGCAGCTTGGACAGGGGTTCCTACAATGAGCAGTTCTTC. Its protein product is CASSLDRGSYNEQFF.

This clone was detected only a few times. This chain uses TRBV5-4 with TRBJ2-1; a weak D match, TRBD1 (6 bases). Germline CDR1 reads SGHNT; CDR2 reads YYREEE (reference sequence). The CDR3 length is 13 residues. The V end lost 7 bases, the J end lost 5 bases, and 13 bases lay between the germline ends. The CDR3 coding sequence is TGTGCCAGCTTACTACAGGGTCACAATGAGCAGTTCTTC. Its protein is CASLLQGHNEQFF. Together with reference TRBV5-4 and TRBJ2-1, the CDR3 gives the full variable domain: ETGVTQSPTHLIKTRGQQVTLRCSSQSGHNTVSWYQQALGQGPQFIFQYYREEENGRGNFPPRFSGLQFPNYSSELNVNALELDDSALYLCASLLQGHNEQFFGPGTRLTVL.

The chain recombines TRBV10-3 with TRBJ1-3; TRBD1 matches 9 bases. The CDR3 contains 15 residues. With V trimmed by 8 bases and J by 2 bases, 7 bases remained unmatched. The germline gives CDR1 ENHRY, CDR2 SYGVKD. DNA for the CDR3: TGTGCCATCGGTTGGGACAGGGCGGCTGGAAACACCATATATTTT. Its translation is CAIGWDRAAGNTIYF.

V and J are TRBV28 and TRBJ1-1, with 7 bases fitting TRBD1. Germline CDR1 is MDHEN and CDR2 is SYDVKM. CDR3 size: 13 residues. DNA of the CDR3: TGTGTCGCAACGACACAGGGGCGGGCTGAAGCTTTCTTT. Amino acid sequence: CVATTQGRAEAFF.

This rearrangement joins TRBV7-3 to TRBJ2-1; D is perhaps TRBD2 (6 bases). Germline V CDR1 and CDR2: SGHTA, FQGTGA. This CDR3 spans 16 amino acids. V was cut by 5 bases and J by 5 bases, with 19 bases left in between. The CDR3 DNA reads as TGTGCCAGCAGCCTCTACGGGGGAGTCGGGGACAATGAGCAGTTCTTC. Translating it yields CASSLYGGVGDNEQFF.

The chain recombines TRBV28 with TRBJ2-7, with D maybe TRBD2 (5 bases). Germline V gene lookup returns CDR1 MDHEN and CDR2 SYDVKM. The V end lost 4 bases, the J end lost 4 bases, and 14 bases lay between the germline ends. The CDR3 loop spans 14 amino acids. The CDR3 loop is CASSSPPGNYEQYF. The CDR3, as DNA: TGTGCCAGCAGTTCCCCCCCGGGAAATTACGAGCAGTACTTC.

This chain links TRBV12-5 with TRBJ1-1; the D is unclear. Trimming removed 5 bases from V and 0 bases from J, with 16 bases in between. There are 16 residues in the CDR3. CDR1 and CDR2 from the germline V gene are LGHNT and FRNRAP. The CDR3 region is CASGIQQSLVNTEAFF. CDR3 in DNA: TGTGCTAGTGGTATACAACAGAGTTTAGTGAACACTGAAGCTTTCTTT.

The chain has TRBV13 and TRBJ2-7; no firm D call. The V gene's germline CDR1 is PRHDT and CDR2 FYEKMQ (reference sequence). V shed 5 bases and J shed 3 bases, with 8 bases lying between them. This CDR3 is 12 amino acids long. The CDR3 bases are TGTGCCAGCAGCCCGCGAGGCTACGAGCAGTACTTC. It codes for CASSPRGYEQYF.